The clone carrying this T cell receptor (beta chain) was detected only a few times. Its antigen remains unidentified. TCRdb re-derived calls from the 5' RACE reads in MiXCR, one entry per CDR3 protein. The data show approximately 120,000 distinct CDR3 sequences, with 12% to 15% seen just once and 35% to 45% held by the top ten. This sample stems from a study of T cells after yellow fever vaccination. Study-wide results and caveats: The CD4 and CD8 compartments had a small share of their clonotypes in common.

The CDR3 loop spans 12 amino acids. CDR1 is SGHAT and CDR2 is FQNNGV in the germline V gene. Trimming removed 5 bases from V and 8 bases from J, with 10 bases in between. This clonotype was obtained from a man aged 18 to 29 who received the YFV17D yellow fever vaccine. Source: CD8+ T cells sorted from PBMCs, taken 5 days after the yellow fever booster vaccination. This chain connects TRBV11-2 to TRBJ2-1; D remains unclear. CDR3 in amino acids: CASSPGRDEQFF. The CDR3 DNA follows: TGTGCCAGCAGCCCCGGACGGGATGAGCAGTTCTTC.